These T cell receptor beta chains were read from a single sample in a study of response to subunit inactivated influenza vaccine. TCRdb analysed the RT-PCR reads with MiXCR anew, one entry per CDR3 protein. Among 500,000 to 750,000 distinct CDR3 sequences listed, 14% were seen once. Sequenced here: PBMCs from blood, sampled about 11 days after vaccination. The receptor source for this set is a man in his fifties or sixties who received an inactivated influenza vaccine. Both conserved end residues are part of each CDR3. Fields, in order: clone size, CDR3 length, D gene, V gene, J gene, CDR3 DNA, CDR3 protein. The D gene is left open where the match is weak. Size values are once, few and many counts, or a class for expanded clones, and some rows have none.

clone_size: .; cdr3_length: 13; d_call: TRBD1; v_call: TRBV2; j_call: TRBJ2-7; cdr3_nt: TGTGCCGGAGGGACAGGGCGGAACTACGAGCAGTACTTC; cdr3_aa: CAGGTGRNYEQYF
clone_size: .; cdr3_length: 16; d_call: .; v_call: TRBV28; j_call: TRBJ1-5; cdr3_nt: TGTGCCAGCACCCCCCTGGGGGTTCATGGCAATCAGCCCCAGCATTTT; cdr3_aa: CASTPLGVHGNQPQHF
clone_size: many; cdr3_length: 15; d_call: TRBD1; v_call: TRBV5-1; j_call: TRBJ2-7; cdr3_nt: TGCGCCAGCAGCTTGGGAGGGGGCCAGGACTACGAGCAGTACTTC; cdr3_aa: CASSLGGGQDYEQYF
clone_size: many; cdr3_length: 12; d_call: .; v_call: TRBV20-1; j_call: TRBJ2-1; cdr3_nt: TGCAGTGCTTCCTACGCTCTTAGTGAGCAGTTCTTC; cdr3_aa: CSASYALSEQFF
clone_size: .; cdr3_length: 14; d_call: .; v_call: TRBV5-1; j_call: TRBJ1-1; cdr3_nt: TGCGCCAGCAGCCCCAGGGGAACGGACACTGAAGCTTTCTTT; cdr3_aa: CASSPRGTDTEAFF
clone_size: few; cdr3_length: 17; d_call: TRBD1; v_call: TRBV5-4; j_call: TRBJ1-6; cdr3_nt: TGTGCCAGCAGCCGAGCCAATACAGGGGGCGGGAATTCACCCCTCCACTTT; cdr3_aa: CASSRANTGGGNSPLHF
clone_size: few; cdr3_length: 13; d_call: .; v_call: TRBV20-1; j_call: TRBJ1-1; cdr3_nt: TGCAGTGCTAGAGATAGGGGCGTCACTGAAGCTTTCTTT; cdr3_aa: CSARDRGVTEAFF
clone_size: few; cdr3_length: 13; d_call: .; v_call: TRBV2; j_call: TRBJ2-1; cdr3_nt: TGTGCCAGCAGGGGGCACGAAAACAATGAGCAGTTCTTC; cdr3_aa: CASRGHENNEQFF
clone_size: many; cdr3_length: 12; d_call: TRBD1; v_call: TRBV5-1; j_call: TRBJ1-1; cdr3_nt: TGCGCCAGCAGCTATCAGGGGGGTGAAGCTTTCTTT; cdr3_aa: CASSYQGGEAFF
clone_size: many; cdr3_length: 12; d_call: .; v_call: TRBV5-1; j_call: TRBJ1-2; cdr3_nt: TGCGCCAGCAGCTTGGAGAGCTATGGCTACACCTTC; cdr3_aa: CASSLESYGYTF
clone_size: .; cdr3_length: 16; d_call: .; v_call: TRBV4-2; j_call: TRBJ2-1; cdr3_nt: TGTGCCAGCAGCCAAGAGAAGGCAGTTTCCTACAATGAGCAGTTCTTC; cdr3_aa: CASSQEKAVSYNEQFF
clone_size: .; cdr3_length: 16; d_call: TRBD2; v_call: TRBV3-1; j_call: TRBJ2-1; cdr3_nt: TGTGCCAGCAGCCGAGGGGGACTAGCGGGACTTATTGAGCAGTTCTTC; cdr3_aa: CASSRGGLAGLIEQFF
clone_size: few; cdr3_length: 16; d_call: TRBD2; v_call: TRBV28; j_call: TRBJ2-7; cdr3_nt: TGTGCCAGCAGTTTATGGTCGCGCGGGAGGGCCGACGAGCAGTACTTC; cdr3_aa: CASSLWSRGRADEQYF
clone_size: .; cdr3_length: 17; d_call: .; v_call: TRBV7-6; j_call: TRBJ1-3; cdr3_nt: TGTGCCAGCAGCTTAGTTGGGACATACAGCTCTGGAAACACCATATATTTT; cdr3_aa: CASSLVGTYSSGNTIYF
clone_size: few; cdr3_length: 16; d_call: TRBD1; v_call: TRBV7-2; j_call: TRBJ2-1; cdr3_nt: TGTGCCAGCAGCTTAGGGGGGACAGTCTCCTACAATGAGCAGTTCTTC; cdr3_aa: CASSLGGTVSYNEQFF
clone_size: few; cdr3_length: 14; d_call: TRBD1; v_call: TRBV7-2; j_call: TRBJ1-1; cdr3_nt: TGTGCCAGCAGCTCCCAGGGACAGGGCACTGAAGCTTTCTTT; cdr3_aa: CASSSQGQGTEAFF
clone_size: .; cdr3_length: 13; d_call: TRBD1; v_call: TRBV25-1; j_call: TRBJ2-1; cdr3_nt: TGTGCCAGCGCCTCCCGGACAGGGAATGAGCAGTTCTTC; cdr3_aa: CASASRTGNEQFF
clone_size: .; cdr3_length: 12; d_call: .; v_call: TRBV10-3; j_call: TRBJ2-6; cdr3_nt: TGTGCCGTCAGCTCTGGGGCCAACGTCCTGACTTTC; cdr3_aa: CAVSSGANVLTF
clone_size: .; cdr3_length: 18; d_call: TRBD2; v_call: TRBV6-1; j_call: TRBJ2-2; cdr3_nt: TGTGCCAGCCACTCGGGACTAGCGGGAGGGCCGAGCACCGGGGAGCTGTTTTTT; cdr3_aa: CASHSGLAGGPSTGELFF
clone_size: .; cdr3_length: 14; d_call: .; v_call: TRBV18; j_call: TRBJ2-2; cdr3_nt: TGTGCCAGCTCACCGGACCTGAACACCGGGGAGCTGTTTTTT; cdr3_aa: CASSPDLNTGELFF
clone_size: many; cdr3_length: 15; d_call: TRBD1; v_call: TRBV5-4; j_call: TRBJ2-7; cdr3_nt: TGTGCCAGCAGCTTGTTCCCCAGGGGGCACCACGAGCAGTACTTC; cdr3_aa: CASSLFPRGHHEQYF
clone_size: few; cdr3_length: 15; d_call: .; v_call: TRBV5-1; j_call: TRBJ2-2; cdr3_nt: TGCGCCAGCAGCTTGAATTCAGCGGCTACCGGGGAGCTGTTTTTT; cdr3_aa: CASSLNSAATGELFF
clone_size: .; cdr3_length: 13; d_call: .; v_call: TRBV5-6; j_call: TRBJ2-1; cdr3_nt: TGTGCCAGCAGCAAAAGACCTAACAATGAGCAGTTCTTC; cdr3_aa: CASSKRPNNEQFF
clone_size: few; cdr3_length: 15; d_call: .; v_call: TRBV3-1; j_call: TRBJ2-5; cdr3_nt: TGTGCCAGCAGCCCCCGGACCCGAGTAGGAGAGACCCAGTACTTC; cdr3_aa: CASSPRTRVGETQYF
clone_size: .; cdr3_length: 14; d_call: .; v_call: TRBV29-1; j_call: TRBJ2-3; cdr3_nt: TGCAGCGTTGTGTGGATCGCCGGCACAGATACGCAGTATTTT; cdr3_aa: CSVVWIAGTDTQYF
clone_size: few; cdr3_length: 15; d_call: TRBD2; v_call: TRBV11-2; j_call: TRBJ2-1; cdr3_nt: TGTGCCAGCAGCCAACGACTAGCGGGAGATGATGAGCAGTTCTTC; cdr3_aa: CASSQRLAGDDEQFF
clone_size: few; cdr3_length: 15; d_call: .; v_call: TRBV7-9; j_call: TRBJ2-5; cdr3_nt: TGTGCCAGCAGCTTATTTAGGGACTTCCAAGAGACCCAGTACTTC; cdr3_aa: CASSLFRDFQETQYF
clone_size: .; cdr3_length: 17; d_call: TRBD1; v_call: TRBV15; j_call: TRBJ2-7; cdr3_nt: TGTGCCACCAGCAAAGAGCCCTTACTGACAGGGAACTACGAGCAGTACTTC; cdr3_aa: CATSKEPLLTGNYEQYF
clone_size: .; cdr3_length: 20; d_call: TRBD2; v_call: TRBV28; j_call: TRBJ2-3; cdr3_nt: TGTGCCAGCAGTTCACCCGCCGGGACTAGCGGGTGGTATGGCACAGATACGCAGTATTTT; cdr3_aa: CASSSPAGTSGWYGTDTQYF
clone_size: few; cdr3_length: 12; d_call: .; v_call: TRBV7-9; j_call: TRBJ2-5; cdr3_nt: TGTGCCAGCAGCTCGCGAGAAGAGACCCAGTACTTC; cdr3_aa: CASSSREETQYF
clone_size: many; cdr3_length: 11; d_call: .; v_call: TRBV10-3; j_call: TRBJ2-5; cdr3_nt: TGTGCCATCAGTGAACAAGAGACCCAGTACTTC; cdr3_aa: CAISEQETQYF
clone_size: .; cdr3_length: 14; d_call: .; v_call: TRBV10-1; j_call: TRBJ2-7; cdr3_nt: TGCGCCAGCAGTGAGTCGGGCAGAGACTACGAGCAGTACTTC; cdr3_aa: CASSESGRDYEQYF
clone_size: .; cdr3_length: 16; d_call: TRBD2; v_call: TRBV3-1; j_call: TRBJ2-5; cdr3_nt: TGTGCCAGCAGCCTTGGACCGTCTTTGGGGGGGGAGACCCAGTACTTC; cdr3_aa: CASSLGPSLGGETQYF
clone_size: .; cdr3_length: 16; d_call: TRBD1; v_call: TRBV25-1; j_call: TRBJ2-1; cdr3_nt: TGTGCCAGCAGTGCGGCCACCGGGACAGGGTACAATGAGCAGTTCTTC; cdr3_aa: CASSAATGTGYNEQFF
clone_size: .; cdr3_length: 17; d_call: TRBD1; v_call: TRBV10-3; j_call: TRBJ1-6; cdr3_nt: TGTGCCATCAGCCCTTTACAGGGGCTCATCCTTAATTCACCCCTCCACTTT; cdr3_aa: CAISPLQGLILNSPLHF
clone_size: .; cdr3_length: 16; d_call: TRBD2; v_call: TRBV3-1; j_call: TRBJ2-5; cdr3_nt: TGTGCCAGCAGCCAAGACCTAGCGGCCAGCCAAGAGACCCAGTACTTC; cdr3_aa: CASSQDLAASQETQYF
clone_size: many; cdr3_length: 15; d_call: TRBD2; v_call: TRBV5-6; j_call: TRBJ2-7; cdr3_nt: TGTGCCAGCAGCCGATTAGCGGGAGGGGAGTACGAGCAGTACTTC; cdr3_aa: CASSRLAGGEYEQYF
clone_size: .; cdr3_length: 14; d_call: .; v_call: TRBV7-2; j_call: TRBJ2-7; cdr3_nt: TGTGCCAGCAGCTTGAACAGTGGCCCGGGAGAGCAGTACTTC; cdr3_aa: CASSLNSGPGEQYF
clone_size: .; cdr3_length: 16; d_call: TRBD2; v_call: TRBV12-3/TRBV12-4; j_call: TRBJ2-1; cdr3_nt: TGTGCCAGCAGGGGATTCCGGGGACTAGCGGGAGTAGAGCAGTTCTTC; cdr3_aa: CASRGFRGLAGVEQFF
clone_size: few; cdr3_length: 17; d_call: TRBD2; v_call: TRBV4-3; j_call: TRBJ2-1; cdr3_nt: TGCGCCAGCAGCCTAGGTGTTCTAGCGGGGCTGGCGATTGAGCAGTTCTTC; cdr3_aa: CASSLGVLAGLAIEQFF
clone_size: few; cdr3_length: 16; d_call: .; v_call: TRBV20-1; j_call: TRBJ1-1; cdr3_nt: TGCAGTGCGCAACCCTTGGTGAACACCTTGAGCACTGAAGCTTTCTTT; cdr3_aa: CSAQPLVNTLSTEAFF